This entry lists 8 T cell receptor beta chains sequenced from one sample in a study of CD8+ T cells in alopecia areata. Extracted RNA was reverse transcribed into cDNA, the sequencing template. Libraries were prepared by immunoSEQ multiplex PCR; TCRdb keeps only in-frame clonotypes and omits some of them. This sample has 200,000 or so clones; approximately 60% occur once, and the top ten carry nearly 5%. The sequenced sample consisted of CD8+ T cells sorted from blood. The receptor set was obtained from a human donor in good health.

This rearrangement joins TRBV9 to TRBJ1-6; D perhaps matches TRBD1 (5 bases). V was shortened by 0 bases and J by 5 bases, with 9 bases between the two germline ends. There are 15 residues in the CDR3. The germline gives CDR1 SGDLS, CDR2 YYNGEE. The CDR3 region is CASSVEGEDNSPLHF. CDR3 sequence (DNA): TGTGCCAGCAGCGTAGAAGGGGAGGATAATTCACCCCTCCACTTT.

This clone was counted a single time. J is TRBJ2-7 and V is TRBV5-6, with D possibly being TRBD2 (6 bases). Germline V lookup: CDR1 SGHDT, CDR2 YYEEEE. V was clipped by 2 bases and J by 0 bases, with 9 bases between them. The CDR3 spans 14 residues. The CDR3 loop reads CASSFGGSSYEQYF. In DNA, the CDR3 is TGTGCCAGCAGCTTTGGGGGGAGCTCCTACGAGCAGTACTTC.

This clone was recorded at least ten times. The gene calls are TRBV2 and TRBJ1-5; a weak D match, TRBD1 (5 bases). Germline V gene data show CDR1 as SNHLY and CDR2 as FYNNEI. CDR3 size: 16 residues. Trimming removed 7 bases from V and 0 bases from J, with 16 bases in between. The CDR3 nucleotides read TGTGCCAGCATGGGGCGACAGCTTTATAGCAATCAGCCCCAGCATTTT. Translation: CASMGRQLYSNQPQHF.

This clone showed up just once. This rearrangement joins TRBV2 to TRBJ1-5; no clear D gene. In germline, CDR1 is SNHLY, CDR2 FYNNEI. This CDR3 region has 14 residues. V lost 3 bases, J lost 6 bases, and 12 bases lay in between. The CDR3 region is CASSDGEGAQPQHF. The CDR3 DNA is TGTGCCAGCAGTGACGGGGAGGGAGCTCAGCCCCAGCATTTT.

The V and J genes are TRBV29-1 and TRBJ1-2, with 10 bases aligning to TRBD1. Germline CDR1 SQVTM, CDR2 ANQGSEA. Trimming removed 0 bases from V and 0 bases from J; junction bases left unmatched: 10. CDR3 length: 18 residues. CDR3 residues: CSVEDPRDRGAANYGYTF. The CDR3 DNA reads TGCAGCGTTGAAGATCCCCGGGACAGGGGAGCGGCTAACTATGGCTACACCTTC.

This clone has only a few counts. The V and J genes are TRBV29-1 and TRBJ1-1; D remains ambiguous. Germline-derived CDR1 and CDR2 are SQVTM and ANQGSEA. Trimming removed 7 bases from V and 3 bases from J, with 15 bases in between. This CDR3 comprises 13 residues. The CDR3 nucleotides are TGCAGCGCTACCCGGGGAGTGGACACTGAAGCTTTCTTT. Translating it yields CSATRGVDTEAFF.

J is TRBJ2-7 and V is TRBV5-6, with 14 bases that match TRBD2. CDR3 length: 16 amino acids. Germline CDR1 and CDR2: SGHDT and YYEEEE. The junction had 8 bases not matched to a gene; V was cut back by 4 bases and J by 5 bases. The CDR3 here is CASSAPTSGGAHEQYF. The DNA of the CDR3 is TGTGCCAGCAGCGCACCGACTAGCGGGGGGGCCCACGAGCAGTACTTC.

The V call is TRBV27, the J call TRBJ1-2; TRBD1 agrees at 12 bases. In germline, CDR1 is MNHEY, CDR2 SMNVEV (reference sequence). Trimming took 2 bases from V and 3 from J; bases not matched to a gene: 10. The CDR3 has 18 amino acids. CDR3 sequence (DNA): TGTGCCAGCAGTTTAATGGGACAGGGGGCCATTGGGGACTATGGCTACACCTTC. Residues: CASSLMGQGAIGDYGYTF.